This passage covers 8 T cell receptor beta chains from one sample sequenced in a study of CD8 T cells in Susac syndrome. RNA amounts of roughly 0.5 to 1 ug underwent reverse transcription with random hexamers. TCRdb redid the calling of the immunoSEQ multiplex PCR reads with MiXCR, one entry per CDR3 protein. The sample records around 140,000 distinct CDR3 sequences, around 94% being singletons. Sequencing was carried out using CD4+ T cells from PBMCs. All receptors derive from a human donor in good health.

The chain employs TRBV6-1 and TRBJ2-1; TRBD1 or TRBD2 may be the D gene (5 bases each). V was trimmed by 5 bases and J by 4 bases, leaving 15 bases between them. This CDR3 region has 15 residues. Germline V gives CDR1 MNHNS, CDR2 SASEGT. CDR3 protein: CASSQTQGGYNEQFF. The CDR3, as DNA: TGTGCCAGCAGTCAAACGCAGGGCGGGTACAATGAGCAGTTCTTC.

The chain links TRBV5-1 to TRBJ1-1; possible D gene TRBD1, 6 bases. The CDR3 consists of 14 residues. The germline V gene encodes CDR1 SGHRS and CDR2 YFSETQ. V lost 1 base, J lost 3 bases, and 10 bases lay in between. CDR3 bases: TGCGCCAGCAGCTTGACAGGGACGTACACTGAAGCTTTCTTT. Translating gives CASSLTGTYTEAFF.

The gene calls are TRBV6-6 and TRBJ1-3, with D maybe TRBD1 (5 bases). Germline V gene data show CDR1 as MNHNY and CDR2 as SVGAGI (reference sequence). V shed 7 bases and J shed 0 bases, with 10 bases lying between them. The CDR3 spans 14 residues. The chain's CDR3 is CASNSDISGNTIYF. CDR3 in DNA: TGTGCCAGCAACTCGGACATCTCTGGAAACACCATATATTTT.

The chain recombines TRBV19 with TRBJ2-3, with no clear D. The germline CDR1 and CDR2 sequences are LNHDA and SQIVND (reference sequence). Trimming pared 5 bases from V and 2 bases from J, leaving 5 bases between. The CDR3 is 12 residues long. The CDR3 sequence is CASSSATDTQYF. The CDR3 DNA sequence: TGTGCCAGTAGTTCAGCCACAGATACGCAGTATTTT.

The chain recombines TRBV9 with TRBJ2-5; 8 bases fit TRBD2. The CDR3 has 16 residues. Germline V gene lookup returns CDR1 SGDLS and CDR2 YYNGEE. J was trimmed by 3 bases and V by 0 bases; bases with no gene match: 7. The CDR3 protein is CASSVDSGRVEETQYF. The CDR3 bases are TGTGCCAGCAGCGTAGATTCCGGGAGGGTAGAAGAGACCCAGTACTTC. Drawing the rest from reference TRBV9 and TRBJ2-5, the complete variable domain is DSGVTQTPKHLITATGQRVTLRCSPRSGDLSVYWYQQSLDQGLQFLIQYYNGEERAKGNILERFSAQQFPDLHSELNLSSLELGDSALYFCASSVDSGRVEETQYFGPGTRLLVL.

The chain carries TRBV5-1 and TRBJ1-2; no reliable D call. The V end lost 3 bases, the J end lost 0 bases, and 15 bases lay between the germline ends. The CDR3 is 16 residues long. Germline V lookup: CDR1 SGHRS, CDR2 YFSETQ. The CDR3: CASSSGAEATNYGYTF. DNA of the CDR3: TGCGCCAGCAGCTCCGGAGCAGAGGCGACTAACTATGGCTACACCTTC.

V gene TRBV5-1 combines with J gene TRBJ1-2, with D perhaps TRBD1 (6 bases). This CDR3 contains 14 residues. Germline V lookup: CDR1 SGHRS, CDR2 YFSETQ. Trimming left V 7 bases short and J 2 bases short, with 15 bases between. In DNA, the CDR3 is TGCGCCAGCGGATCACAGGGCTGGAACTATGGCTACACCTTC. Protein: CASGSQGWNYGYTF. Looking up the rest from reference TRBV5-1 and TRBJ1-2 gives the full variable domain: KAGVTQTPRYLIKTRGQQVTLSCSPISGHRSVSWYQQTPGQGLQFLFEYFSETQRNKGNFPGRFSGRQFSNSRSEMNVSTLELGDSALYLCASGSQGWNYGYTFGSGTRLTVV.

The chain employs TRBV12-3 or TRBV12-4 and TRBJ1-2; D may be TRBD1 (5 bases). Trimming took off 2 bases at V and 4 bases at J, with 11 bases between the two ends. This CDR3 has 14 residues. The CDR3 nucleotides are TGTGCCAGCAGTTTATCAGGGAGGACCTATGGCTACACCTTC. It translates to CASSLSGRTYGYTF.